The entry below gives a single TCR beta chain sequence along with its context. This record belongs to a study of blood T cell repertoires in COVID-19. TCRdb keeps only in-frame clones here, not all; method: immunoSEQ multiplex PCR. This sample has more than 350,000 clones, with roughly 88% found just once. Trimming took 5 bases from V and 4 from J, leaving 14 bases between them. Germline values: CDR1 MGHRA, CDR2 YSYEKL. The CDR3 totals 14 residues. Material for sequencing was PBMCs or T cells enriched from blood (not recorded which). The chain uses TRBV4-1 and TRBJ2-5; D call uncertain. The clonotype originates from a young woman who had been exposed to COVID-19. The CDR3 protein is CASSLSLLGETQYF. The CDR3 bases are TGCGCCAGCAGCTTATCACTCCTAGGAGAGACCCAGTACTTC.